Shown below are 26 T cell receptor beta chains from a single sample sequenced in a study of CD8 T cells in Susac syndrome. With random hexamers, reverse transcription was performed on about 0.45 to 1 ug of RNA. TCRdb analysed the immunoSEQ multiplex PCR reads with MiXCR anew, one entry per CDR3 protein. In the table there are some 160,000 distinct CDR3 sequences, about 95% of which are singletons. The material sequenced was CD8+ T cells from PBMCs. The receptors derive from a human donor with multiple sclerosis.

The chain is built from TRBV3-1 and TRBJ1-5; 7 bases agree with TRBD1. In germline, CDR1 is LGHDT, CDR2 YNNKEL (reference sequence). This CDR3 contains 18 residues. Trimming at V came to 0 bases and at J to 2 bases, leaving 10 bases not matched to a gene. The CDR3 nucleotides are TGTGCCAGCAGCCAAGATAGCTCAACAGGGGTGGGCAATCAGCCCCAGCATTTT. Its translation: CASSQDSSTGVGNQPQHF.

The CDR3, as DNA: TGTGCCAGCGGGGCTTATAGCAATCAGCCCCAGCATTTT. This translates into CASGAYSNQPQHF. J is TRBJ1-5 and V is TRBV12-3 or TRBV12-4; possibly TRBD1 for D (5 bases). V lost 8 bases to trimming and J lost 0 bases, with 8 bases between them. The CDR3 runs to 13 residues.

This chain uses TRBV28 with TRBJ2-7; a possible D gene is TRBD1 (6 bases). Germline values: CDR1 MDHEN, CDR2 SYDVKM. This CDR3 region has 14 residues. V was pared by 3 bases and J by 1 base, with 10 bases between. This CDR3 is CASSFLQGSYEQYF. In DNA form, the CDR3 reads TGTGCCAGCAGTTTTTTGCAGGGGTCCTACGAGCAGTACTTC.

The chain employs TRBV4-1 and TRBJ1-2; 9 positions match TRBD1. Germline CDR1 and CDR2: MGHRA and YSYEKL. The CDR3 runs 17 residues. Unmatched junction bases numbered 13, after V lost 4 bases and J lost 4 bases. CDR3 nucleotides: TGCGCCAGCAGCCTATCCCGGGACAGGGTCGACGGCTATGGCTACACCTTC. As protein: CASSLSRDRVDGYGYTF.

V and J are TRBV15 and TRBJ2-7; D is uncertain. CDR1 is LNHNV and CDR2 is YYDKDF in the germline V gene (reference sequence). V lost 0 bases and J lost 1, with 13 bases in between. The CDR3 has 16 amino acids. CDR3: CATSRDPAAYSYEQYF. Written as DNA, the CDR3 is TGTGCCACCAGCAGAGATCCGGCAGCCTATTCCTACGAGCAGTACTTC.

The chain combines TRBV28 with TRBJ2-5, with D tentatively TRBD1 or TRBD2 (5 bases each). This CDR3 is built from 13 residues. Trimming removed 4 bases at V and 5 bases at J, with 11 bases between. The V gene's germline CDR1 is MDHEN and CDR2 SYDVKM. CDR3: CASSWGTWETQYF. In DNA form, the CDR3 reads TGTGCCAGCAGTTGGGGGACGTGGGAGACCCAGTACTTC.

V usage is TRBV5-6 and J usage is TRBJ2-2; 9 bases match TRBD2. CDR1 SGHDT and CDR2 YYEEEE come from the germline V gene. The CDR3 runs 16 residues. J lost 1 base, V lost 0 bases, and 1 base had no gene match. This CDR3 reads CASSLGTSVNTGELFF. The CDR3, as DNA: TGTGCCAGCAGCTTGGGGACTAGCGTGAACACCGGGGAGCTGTTTTTT.

This clonotype appeared a single time. The chain has TRBV25-1 and TRBJ1-2, with TRBD1 matching 8 bases. The germline V gene encodes CDR1 MGHDK and CDR2 SYGVNS. The CDR3 consists of 14 residues. The V gene end was trimmed by 4 bases and the J gene end by 7 bases; junction bases not matched to a gene: 8. This CDR3 reads CASSAGQGRGGYTF. CDR3 coding DNA: TGTGCCAGCAGTGCCGGACAGGGCAGAGGTGGCTACACCTTC.

This clonotype was recorded once. The chain recombines TRBV18 with TRBJ2-1, with D perhaps TRBD1 or TRBD2 (6 bases each). The CDR3 sequence is 15 residues long. Trimming cost V 1 base and J 1 base, with 8 bases left between them. Germline lookup yields CDR1 KGHSH and CDR2 LQKENI. CDR3 in amino acids: CASSPLGGSYNEQFF. CDR3 coding DNA: TGTGCCAGCTCACCACTAGGGGGGTCCTACAATGAGCAGTTCTTC.

J is TRBJ2-1 and V is TRBV15; 14 positions agree with TRBD2. The V gene end was trimmed by 3 bases and the J gene end by 0 bases; junction bases not matched to a gene: 7. The CDR3 length is 19 residues. CDR1 is LNHNV, CDR2 YYDKDF, per germline (reference sequence). This chain's CDR3 is CATSRGTSGSRSSYNEQFF. DNA of the CDR3: TGTGCCACCAGCAGGGGGACTAGCGGGAGCCGAAGCTCCTACAATGAGCAGTTCTTC.

The V and J genes are TRBV11-3 and TRBJ2-7; 9 bases align to TRBD1. With V trimmed by 5 bases and J by 1 base, 9 bases remained unmatched. This CDR3 is built from 16 residues. Germline CDR1 is SGHNT and CDR2 is YENEEA. The CDR3: CASSPVGQGLSYEQYF. As DNA, the CDR3 is TGTGCCAGCAGCCCAGTGGGACAGGGATTGTCCTACGAGCAGTACTTC.

This chain joins TRBV2 and TRBJ2-1, with unresolved D. Trimming shortened V by 4 bases and J by 8 bases, and 9 bases separated the two germline ends. The V gene's germline CDR1 is SNHLY and CDR2 FYNNEI. This CDR3 contains 12 residues. The CDR3 region is CASSAWYYEQFF. The CDR3 bases are TGTGCCAGCAGTGCATGGTATTATGAGCAGTTCTTC.

The chain employs TRBV4-1 and TRBJ1-5, with D unclear. Trimming removed 2 bases from V and 3 bases from J, with 8 bases in between. The CDR3 has 14 amino acids. From germline, CDR1 is MGHRA and CDR2 YSYEKL. CDR3 region: CASSQLLYNQPQHF. The CDR3 DNA reads TGCGCCAGCAGCCAACTCCTGTACAATCAGCCCCAGCATTTT.

The genes are TRBV14 and TRBJ2-1; D uncertain. The CDR3 has 15 amino acids. Germline CDR1 SGHDN, CDR2 FVKESK. V lost 5 bases and J 0 bases, leaving 11 bases between the germline ends. CDR3 sequence (DNA): TGTGCCAGCAGCTCGACGGTGAGCTCCTACAATGAGCAGTTCTTC. It yields the protein CASSSTVSSYNEQFF.

The genes are TRBV28 and TRBJ1-5; 9 bases line up with TRBD1. This CDR3 region has 16 residues. Trimming removed 4 bases from V and 6 bases from J; junction bases left unmatched: 10. CDR1 and CDR2 from the germline V gene are MDHEN and SYDVKM. CDR3 in amino acids: CASSYPYTGGGQPQHF. As DNA, the CDR3 is TGTGCCAGCAGTTATCCATATACAGGGGGCGGTCAGCCCCAGCATTTT.

CDR3 residues: CSGLAGAYNEQFF. The CDR3 coding sequence is TGCAGCGGCCTAGCGGGAGCCTACAATGAGCAGTTCTTC. The gene calls are TRBV29-1 and TRBJ2-1, with 10 nucleotides matching TRBD2. Germline values: CDR1 SQVTM, CDR2 ANQGSEA. This CDR3 has 13 residues. V dropped 7 bases and J dropped 2; count of bases not matched to a gene: 2.

The chain has TRBV2 and TRBJ2-1; D is possibly TRBD1 (5 bases). Germline V gene lookup returns CDR1 SNHLY and CDR2 FYNNEI. This CDR3 has 15 residues. The ends were cut back, 1 base at V and 2 bases at J, with 9 bases in the middle. The CDR3 sequence is CASSEDQGPYNEQFF. The CDR3 coding sequence is TGTGCCAGCAGTGAAGACCAGGGTCCCTACAATGAGCAGTTCTTC. Based on the CDR3 plus reference TRBV2 and TRBJ2-1, the full variable domain is EPEVTQTPSHQVTQMGQEVILRCVPISNHLYFYWYRQILGQKVEFLVSFYNNEISEKSEIFDDQFSVERPDGSNFTLKIRSTKLEDSAMYFCASSEDQGPYNEQFFGPGTRLTVL.

This chain joins TRBV19 and TRBJ1-1; D unclear. The CDR3 has 14 residues. Germline V gene data show CDR1 as LNHDA and CDR2 as SQIVND (reference sequence). V lost 6 bases and J lost 6, with 17 bases in between. The CDR3 DNA follows: TGTGCCAGTAGCTTATCCTCAGTTACGCCTGAAGCTTTCTTT. It is translated as CASSLSSVTPEAFF.

CDR3 bases: TGTGCCAGCAGTGGCCAATCGGGATCTAGCACAGATACGCAGTATTTT. This translates into CASSGQSGSSTDTQYF. This chain uses TRBV6-1 with TRBJ2-3; a possible D gene is TRBD2 (5 bases). This CDR3 contains 16 residues. Trimming stripped 4 bases from V and 0 bases from J, with 14 bases between. The V gene's germline CDR1 is MNHNS and CDR2 SASEGT.

This chain links TRBV7-8 with TRBJ2-7; a possible D gene is TRBD2 (6 bases). The CDR3 is made up of 15 amino acids. The ends were cut back, 4 bases at V and 0 bases at J, with 13 bases in the middle. CDR1 SGHVS and CDR2 FQNEAQ come from the germline V gene. The CDR3 sequence is CASSSRDSSSYEQYF. The CDR3 DNA is TGTGCCAGCAGCTCCCGGGACTCGAGCTCCTACGAGCAGTACTTC.

The V and J genes are TRBV29-1 and TRBJ2-7; 7 positions match TRBD1. The germline V gene has CDR1 SQVTM and CDR2 ANQGSEA. The V and J ends lost 2 bases and 4 bases, in that order; junction bases with no gene match: 5. This CDR3 is built from 13 residues. The CDR3 region has the DNA TGCAGCGTTGAATCCCAGGGGGAATACGAGCAGTACTTC. Translating gives CSVESQGEYEQYF.

J is TRBJ1-5 and V is TRBV21-1; TRBD1, the table's D call, lacks a check against the DNA. TRBV21-1 is termed a pseudogene. The CDR3 runs to 15 residues. CDR3 residues: CASSGRTGGREPQHF. The CDR3 DNA sequence: TGTGCCAGCAGCGGTCGGACAGGGGGCCGGGAGCCCCAGCATTTT.

V and J are TRBV20-1 and TRBJ1-1, with D unclear. Trimming removed 0 bases from V and 4 bases from J, with 9 bases in between. The length of the CDR3 is 13 residues. The germline V gene has CDR1 DFQATT and CDR2 SNEGSKA (reference sequence). The CDR3 loop is CSAREARSTEAFF. CDR3 in DNA: TGCAGTGCTAGAGAAGCCAGGTCCACTGAAGCTTTCTTT.

The chain links TRBV28 to TRBJ2-7; D remains unclear. This CDR3 has 12 residues. Between the trimmed V and J ends, which lost 5 bases and 3 bases, there was a span of 8 bases. Germline V lookup: CDR1 MDHEN, CDR2 SYDVKM. The CDR3 region is CASSEFLYEQYF. For the CDR3, the DNA is TGTGCCAGCAGTGAGTTCCTCTACGAGCAGTACTTC.

The chain employs TRBV9 and TRBJ2-5; 7 positions match TRBD2. Germline CDR1 and CDR2: SGDLS and YYNGEE. The CDR3 covers 14 residues. V shed 4 bases, J shed 1 base, and the junction held 4 bases outside the gene matches. The CDR3 DNA follows: TGTGCCAGCAGCACCGCTAGCGGCCAAGAGACCCAGTACTTC. It yields the protein CASSTASGQETQYF.

This chain joins TRBV4-1 and TRBJ1-1, with D unresolved. In germline, CDR1 is MGHRA, CDR2 YSYEKL. The germline V and J ends were trimmed by 4 bases and 6 bases, with 9 bases remaining between them. CDR3 size: 12 residues. Written as DNA, the CDR3 is TGCGCCAGCAGCCCCAACGGGGCTGAAGCTTTCTTT. It translates to CASSPNGAEAFF.